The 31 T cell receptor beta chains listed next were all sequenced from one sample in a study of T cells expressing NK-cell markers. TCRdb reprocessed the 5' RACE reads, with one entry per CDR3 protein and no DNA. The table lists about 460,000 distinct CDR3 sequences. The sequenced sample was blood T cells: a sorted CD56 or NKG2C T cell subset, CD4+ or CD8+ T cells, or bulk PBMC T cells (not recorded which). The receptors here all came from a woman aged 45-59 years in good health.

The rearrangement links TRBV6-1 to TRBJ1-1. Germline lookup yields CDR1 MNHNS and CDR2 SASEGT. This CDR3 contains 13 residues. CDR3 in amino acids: CASSEGRSTEAFF.

CDR3 protein: CASSQDPPDTTGELFF. This rearrangement joins TRBV4-2 to TRBJ2-2. The V gene's germline CDR1 is LGHNA and CDR2 YNFKEQ. The CDR3 has 16 amino acids.

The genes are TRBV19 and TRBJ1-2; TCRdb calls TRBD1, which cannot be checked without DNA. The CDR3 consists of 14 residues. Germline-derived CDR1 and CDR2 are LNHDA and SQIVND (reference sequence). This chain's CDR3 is CASSILSRDGGYTF. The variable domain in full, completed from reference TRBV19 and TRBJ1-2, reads DGGITQSPKYLFRKEGQNVTLSCEQNLNHDAMYWYRQDPGQGLRLIYYSQIVNDFQKGDIAEGYSVSREKKESFPLTVTSAQKNPTAFYLCASSILSRDGGYTFGSGTRLTVV.

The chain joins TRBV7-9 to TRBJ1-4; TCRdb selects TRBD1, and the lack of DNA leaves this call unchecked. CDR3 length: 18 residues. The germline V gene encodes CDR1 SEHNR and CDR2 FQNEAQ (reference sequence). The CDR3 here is CASSFVPRRLTTNEKLFF.

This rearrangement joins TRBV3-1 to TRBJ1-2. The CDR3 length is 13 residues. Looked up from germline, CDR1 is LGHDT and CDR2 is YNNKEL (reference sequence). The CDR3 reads CASSHLENYGYTF.

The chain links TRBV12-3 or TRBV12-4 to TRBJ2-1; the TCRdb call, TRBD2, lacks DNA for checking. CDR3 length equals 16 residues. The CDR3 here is CASSRGTSGHHNEQFF.

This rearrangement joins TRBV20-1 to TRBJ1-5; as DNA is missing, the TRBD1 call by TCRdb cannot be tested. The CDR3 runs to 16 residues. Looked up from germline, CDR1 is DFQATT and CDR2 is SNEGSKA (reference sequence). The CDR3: CSAAGLTGGSNQPQHF.

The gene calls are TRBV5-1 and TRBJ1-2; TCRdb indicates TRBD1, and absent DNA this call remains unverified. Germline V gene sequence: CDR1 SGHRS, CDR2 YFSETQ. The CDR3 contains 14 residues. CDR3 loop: CASSLPGGAGGYTF. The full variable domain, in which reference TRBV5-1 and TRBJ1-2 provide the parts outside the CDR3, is KAGVTQTPRYLIKTRGQQVTLSCSPISGHRSVSWYQQTPGQGLQFLFEYFSETQRNKGNFPGRFSGRQFSNSRSEMNVSTLELGDSALYLCASSLPGGAGGYTFGSGTRLTVV.

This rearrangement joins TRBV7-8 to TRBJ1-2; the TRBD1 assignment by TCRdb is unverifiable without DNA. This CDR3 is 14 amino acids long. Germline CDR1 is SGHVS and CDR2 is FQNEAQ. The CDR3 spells CASSSDRGNYGYTF.

This chain's CDR3 is CASSVMGGYGKFF. This chain joins TRBV11-3 and TRBJ2-1; TCRdb reports TRBD2, a call that lacks DNA to check it against. The CDR3 totals 13 residues. Germline V gene lookup returns CDR1 SGHNT and CDR2 YENEEA.

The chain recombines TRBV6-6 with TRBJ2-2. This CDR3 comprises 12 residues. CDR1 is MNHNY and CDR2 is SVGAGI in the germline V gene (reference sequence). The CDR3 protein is CAILGDTGELFF.

The CDR3 region is CASSLFGSGVGTGELFF. The chain has TRBV7-2 and TRBJ2-2; TCRdb returns TRBD2, unconfirmable since there is no DNA. The CDR3 is 17 residues long. Germline V gives CDR1 SGHTA, CDR2 FQGNSA. Full variable domain (rest looked up from reference TRBV7-2 and TRBJ2-2): GAGVSQSPSNKVTEKGKDVELRCDPISGHTALYWYRQSLGQGLEFLIYFQGNSAPDKSGLPSDRFSAERTGGSVSTLTIQRTQQEDSAVYLCASSLFGSGVGTGELFFGEGSRLTVL.

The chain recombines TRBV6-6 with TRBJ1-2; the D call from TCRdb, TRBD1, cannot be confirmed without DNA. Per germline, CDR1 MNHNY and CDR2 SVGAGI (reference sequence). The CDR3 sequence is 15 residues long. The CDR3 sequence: CASSVRDKANYGYTF.

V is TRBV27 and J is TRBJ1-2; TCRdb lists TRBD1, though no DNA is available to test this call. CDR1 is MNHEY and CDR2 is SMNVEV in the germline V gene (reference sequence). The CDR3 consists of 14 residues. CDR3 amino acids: CASSWSTGSYGYTF.

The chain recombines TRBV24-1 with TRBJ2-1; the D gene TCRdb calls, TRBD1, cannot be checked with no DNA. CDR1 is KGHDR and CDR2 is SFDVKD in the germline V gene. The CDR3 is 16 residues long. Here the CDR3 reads CATSGPGQGITNEQFF.

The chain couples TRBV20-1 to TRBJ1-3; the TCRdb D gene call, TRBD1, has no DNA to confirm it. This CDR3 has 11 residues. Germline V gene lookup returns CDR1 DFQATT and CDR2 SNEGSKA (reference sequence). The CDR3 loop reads CSAGPGNTIYF.

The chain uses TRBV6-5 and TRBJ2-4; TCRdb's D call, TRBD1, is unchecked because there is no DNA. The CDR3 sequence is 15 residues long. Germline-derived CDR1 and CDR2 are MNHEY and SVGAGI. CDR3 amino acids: CASSLQGAGGDIQYF.

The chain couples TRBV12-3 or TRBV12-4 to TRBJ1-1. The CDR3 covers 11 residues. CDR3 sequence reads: CASSTTREAFF.

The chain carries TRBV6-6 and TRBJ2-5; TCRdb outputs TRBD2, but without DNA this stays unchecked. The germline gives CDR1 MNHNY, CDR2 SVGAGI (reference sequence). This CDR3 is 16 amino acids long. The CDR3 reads CASREGAGGPGETQYF.

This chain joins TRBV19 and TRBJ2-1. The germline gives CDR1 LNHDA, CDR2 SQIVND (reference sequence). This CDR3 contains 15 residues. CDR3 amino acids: CASSFQSSSYNEQFF.

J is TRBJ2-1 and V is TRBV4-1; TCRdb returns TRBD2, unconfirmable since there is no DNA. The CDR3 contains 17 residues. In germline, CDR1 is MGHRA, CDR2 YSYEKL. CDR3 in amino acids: CASSHTSGRARYNEQFF.

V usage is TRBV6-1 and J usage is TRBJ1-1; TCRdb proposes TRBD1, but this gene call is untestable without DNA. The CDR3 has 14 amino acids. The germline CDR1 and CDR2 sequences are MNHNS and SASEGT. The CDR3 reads CASSDLTGGTEAFF.

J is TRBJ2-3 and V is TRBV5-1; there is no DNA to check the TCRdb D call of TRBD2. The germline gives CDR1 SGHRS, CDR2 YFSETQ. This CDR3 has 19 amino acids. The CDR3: CASSFGLAGGITLTDTQYF.

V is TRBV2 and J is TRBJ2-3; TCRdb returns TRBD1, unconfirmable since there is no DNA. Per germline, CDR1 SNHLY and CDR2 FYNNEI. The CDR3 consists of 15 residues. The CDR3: CARSRVTGAPDTQYF.

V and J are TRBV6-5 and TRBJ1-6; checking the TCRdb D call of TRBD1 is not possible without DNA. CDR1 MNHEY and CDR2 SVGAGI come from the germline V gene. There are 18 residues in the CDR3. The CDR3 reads CASSWTINRDRDNSPLHF.

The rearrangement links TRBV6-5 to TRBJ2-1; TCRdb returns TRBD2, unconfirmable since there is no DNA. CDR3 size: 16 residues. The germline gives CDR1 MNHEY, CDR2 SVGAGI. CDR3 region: CASSDRTRSTYNEQFF.

The CDR3 here is CASSKRLAPWVNEQFF. The chain combines TRBV21-1 with TRBJ2-1; with no DNA, the TCRdb D assignment of TRBD1 cannot be verified. TRBV21-1 is termed a pseudogene. The CDR3 length is 16 residues.

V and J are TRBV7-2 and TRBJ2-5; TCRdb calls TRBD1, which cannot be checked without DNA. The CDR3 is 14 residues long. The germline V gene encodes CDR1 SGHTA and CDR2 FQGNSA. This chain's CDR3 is CASTSRSRGETQYF.

The CDR3 sequence: CASSFSRLGEQYF. V is TRBV12-3 or TRBV12-4 and J is TRBJ2-7. The CDR3 has 13 residues.

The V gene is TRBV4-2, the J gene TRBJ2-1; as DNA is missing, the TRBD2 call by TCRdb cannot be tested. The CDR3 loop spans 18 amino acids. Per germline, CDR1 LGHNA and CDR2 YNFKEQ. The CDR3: CASSQEFSGRSPYNEQFF.

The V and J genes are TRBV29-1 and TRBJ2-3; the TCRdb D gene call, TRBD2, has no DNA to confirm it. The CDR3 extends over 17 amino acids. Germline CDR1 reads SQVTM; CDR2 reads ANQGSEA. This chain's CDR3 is CSVVGLVRGQSTDTQYF.